The 29 T cell receptor beta chains given below trace back to one sample, sequenced in a study of molecular identifiers for immune sequencing clone quantification (dated by TCRdb to 2017 to 2018). Library preparation employed PCR. The instrument given in TCRdb is NextSeq 500. The raw public reads went through TCRdb reprocessing: fastp at Q25, MiXCR clone calling, in-frame beta chains kept. Rows merge per CDR3 protein into single entries with the most common DNA and genes. For this sample there are about 500,000 distinct CDR3 sequences; about 26% appear just once. Over 0.6% of the sample goes to the ten largest clones. Material: naive CD8+ T cells from blood, with Jurkat cell RNA spiked in. The sample's cell subset or site label, decoded: FACS-sorted CD8+CD4-CCR7+CD45RA+ naive T cells. Every receptor here comes from a human donor in good health. Some libraries in this study had Jurkat cell RNA spiked in.

This clonotype came up a few times. The chain carries TRBV6-2 or TRBV6-3 and TRBJ2-5, with TRBD1 matching 9 bases. Unmatched junction bases numbered 8, after V lost 5 bases and J lost 4 bases. The V gene's germline CDR1 is MNHEY and CDR2 SVGEGT. The CDR3 consists of 15 residues. The CDR3 region is CASSHWDRAGETQYF. CDR3 nucleotides: TGTGCCAGCAGTCATTGGGACAGGGCGGGAGAGACCCAGTACTTC.

This clonotype was counted many times. The V and J genes are TRBV27 and TRBJ1-5, with D uncertain. This CDR3 spans 12 amino acids. Germline loops: CDR1 MNHEY, CDR2 SMNVEV (reference sequence). With 4 bases removed from V and 10 bases from J, the gap between germline ends came to 11 bases. CDR3 DNA sequence: TGTGCCAGCAGTTCCGGAAGCACACCCCAGCATTTT. This encodes CASSSGSTPQHF.

This chain joins TRBV3-1 and TRBJ1-6; perhaps TRBD1 as D (5 bases). Per germline, CDR1 LGHDT and CDR2 YNNKEL (reference sequence). The CDR3 has 16 residues. V gave up 1 base and J gave up 5 bases, with 12 bases separating them. CDR3 DNA sequence: TGTGCCAGCAGCCAAGGGGTGGGGGTTAATAATTCACCCCTCCACTTT. Protein product: CASSQGVGVNNSPLHF.

V and J are TRBV4-3 and TRBJ2-7; 7 bases are shared with TRBD1. V shed 4 bases, J shed 7 bases, and the junction held 10 bases outside the gene matches. The CDR3 length is 14 residues. Germline assignment: CDR1 LGHNA and CDR2 YSLEER. In nucleotides, the CDR3 is TGCGCCAGCAGCCGCGAAACAGGGGTTTGGGAGCAGTACTTC. Its protein product is CASSRETGVWEQYF.

In its sample, this clonotype was seen many times. The rearrangement joins TRBV5-1 to TRBJ2-7; D not resolved. The CDR3 is made up of 14 amino acids. The ends were cut back, 0 bases at V and 2 bases at J, with 9 bases in the middle. Per germline, CDR1 SGHRS and CDR2 YFSETQ. CDR3 DNA sequence: TGCGCCAGCAGCTTGGGTCCGGGTACCTACGAGCAGTACTTC. Translating it yields CASSLGPGTYEQYF.

There are a few counts of this clonotype. The chain joins TRBV11-2 to TRBJ1-2; D is ambiguous. The V end was cut by 7 bases, the J end by 5 bases, with 11 bases between. The CDR3 consists of 12 residues. CDR1 is SGHAT and CDR2 is FQNNGV in the germline V gene. CDR3 amino acids: CASTPTSYGYTF. For the CDR3, the DNA is TGTGCCAGCACCCCAACATCGTATGGCTACACCTTC.

Comments on this clonotype: One base away lies a much larger clone, so this may be a sequencing read error. The chain is built from TRBV29-1 and TRBJ2-2, with D perhaps TRBD1 or TRBD2 (5 bases each). The CDR3 is made up of 10 amino acids. Germline CDR1 and CDR2: SQVTM and ANQGSEA. The CDR3 is CSALQGELSF. DNA for the CDR3: TGCAGCGCTCTGCAAGGGGAGCTGTCTTTT.

This clonotype was detected many times. This chain uses TRBV11-2 with TRBJ1-4; no definite D call. The CDR3 has 15 amino acids. Germline V lookup: CDR1 SGHAT, CDR2 FQNNGV. Between the trimmed V and J ends, which lost 3 bases and 3 bases, there was a span of 11 bases. CDR3 in amino acids: CASSFAARSNEKLFF. CDR3 in DNA: TGTGCCAGCAGCTTCGCCGCCAGATCTAATGAAAAACTGTTTTTT.

Ten or more counts support this clonotype. The chain recombines TRBV6-5 with TRBJ2-2, with D perhaps matching TRBD2 (6 bases). The CDR3 length is 14 residues. V lost 2 bases to trimming and J lost 5 bases, with 9 bases between them. Looked up from germline, CDR1 is MNHEY and CDR2 is SVGAGI. CDR3 residues: CASSYDGGTGELFF. Here the CDR3 DNA reads TGTGCCAGCAGTTACGATGGAGGGACCGGGGAGCTGTTTTTT.

The rearrangement joins TRBV18 to TRBJ1-2; tentatively, D is TRBD1 (6 bases). The V and J ends lost 4 bases and 4 bases respectively, with 13 bases between them. CDR1 KGHSH and CDR2 LQKENI come from the germline V gene. The CDR3 is 14 residues long. CDR3 sequence: CASSLRQASYGYTF. The CDR3 nucleotides read TGTGCCAGCTCACTCCGACAGGCCAGCTATGGCTACACCTTC.

This clonotype was seen repeatedly, ten times or more. This chain uses TRBV24-1 with TRBJ2-5, with D perhaps being TRBD1 or TRBD2 (5 bases each). Per the germline V gene, CDR1 is KGHDR and CDR2 is SFDVKD. The V end lost 7 bases, the J end lost 2 bases, and 13 bases lay between the germline ends. The CDR3 spans 14 residues. CDR3 protein: CATSPGDHQETQYF. Written as DNA, the CDR3 is TGTGCCACCAGCCCCGGGGACCATCAAGAGACCCAGTACTTC.

Note on this clonotype: This may come from a read error, since a much larger clone is one base off. The chain employs TRBV13 and TRBJ1-1; D unclear. Trimming left V 4 bases short and J 10 bases short, with 19 bases between. Germline values: CDR1 PRHDT, CDR2 FYEKMQ (reference sequence). There are 14 residues in the CDR3. In DNA form, the CDR3 reads TGTGCCAGCAGCTCAGGCCAAGGAGGTCGGACAGCTTTCTTT. This sequence encodes CASSSGQGGRTAFF.

This clonotype was observed a few times. J is TRBJ2-7 and V is TRBV20-1, with TRBD1 matching 8 bases. The ends lost 2 bases at V and 0 bases at J; junction bases unmatched: 3. CDR3 length: 14 residues. Per the germline V gene, CDR1 is DFQATT and CDR2 is SNEGSKA (reference sequence). CDR3 sequence (DNA): TGCAGTGCTAGACAGGACAGGGACTCCTACGAGCAGTACTTC. Protein product: CSARQDRDSYEQYF.

The chain couples TRBV5-3 to TRBJ2-6, with D unclear. TRBV5-3 is filed as an ORF, its function uncertain. The ends were cut back, 8 bases at V and 8 bases at J, with 20 bases in the middle. The CDR3 runs 15 residues. The CDR3 spells CASSRFSAETNVLTF. CDR3 coding DNA: TGTGCCAGCAGCCGATTCTCCGCTGAGACCAACGTCCTGACTTTC.

Regarding this clonotype: A much larger clonotype is one base distant, so this may be a read error. The chain is built from TRBV9 and TRBJ1-3; D is unclear. CDR1 SGDLS and CDR2 YYNGEE come from the germline V gene. The CDR3 length is 16 residues. CDR3: CASSVDRGSSGNNIYF. CDR3 DNA: TGTGCCAGCAGCGTAGACCGGGGAAGCTCTGGAAACAACATATATTTT.

This clonotype was detected only a few times. The chain carries TRBV5-1 and TRBJ2-7; 9 bases fit TRBD2. Germline V gives CDR1 SGHRS, CDR2 YFSETQ. This CDR3 is 14 amino acids long. V shed 0 bases, J shed 7 bases, and the junction held 5 bases outside the gene matches. CDR3 bases: TGCGCCAGCAGCTTGGTGGTAGCGGGAGTGGAGCAGTACTTC. Translating gives CASSLVVAGVEQYF.

This clonotype was observed at least ten times. This rearrangement joins TRBV29-1 to TRBJ2-3; maybe TRBD2 (5 bases). CDR1 and CDR2 (germline): SQVTM, ANQGSEA. This CDR3 is built from 14 residues. The ends were cut back, 2 bases at V and 2 bases at J, with 11 bases in the middle. For the CDR3, the DNA is TGCAGCGTTGAAAAGCTGGGAGCCACAGATACGCAGTATTTT. Protein sequence: CSVEKLGATDTQYF.

The gene calls are TRBV24-1 and TRBJ2-1; a possible D gene is TRBD2 (6 bases). V was pared by 3 bases and J by 8 bases, with 16 bases between. The CDR3 is 15 amino acids. The germline V gene has CDR1 KGHDR and CDR2 SFDVKD. This CDR3 is CATSDGPGTYHEQFF. Written as DNA, the CDR3 is TGTGCCACCAGTGATGGCCCCGGGACTTACCATGAGCAGTTCTTC.

The CDR3: CSVDGYRDSYEQYF. The CDR3 DNA reads TGCAGCGTTGACGGGTATAGGGACTCCTACGAGCAGTACTTC. The V gene is TRBV29-1, the J gene TRBJ2-7; D is ambiguous. CDR1 is SQVTM and CDR2 is ANQGSEA in the germline V gene. The V end lost 3 bases, the J end lost 0 bases, and 12 bases lay between the germline ends. The CDR3 covers 14 residues.

In regard to this clonotype: This sequence may be a read error, since a much larger clone differs from it by one base. The CDR3 coding sequence is TGTGCCAGCACCTTAGAGGGTTTAGGAACTGAAGCTTTCTTT. As protein: CASTLEGLGTEAFF. The chain links TRBV7-6 to TRBJ1-1; no clear D. The CDR3 consists of 14 residues. The germline CDR1 and CDR2 sequences are SGHVS and FNYEAQ.

This clonotype occurred a few times. This rearrangement joins TRBV27 to TRBJ2-2, with unresolved D. The CDR3 spans 14 residues. Per germline, CDR1 MNHEY and CDR2 SMNVEV (reference sequence). Deletions cut 3 bases from V and 0 bases from J, with 5 bases between. Written as DNA, the CDR3 is TGTGCCAGCAGTTTCATTACGAACACCGGGGAGCTGTTTTTT. Translated: CASSFITNTGELFF.

This clonotype appeared a few times. This sequence joins TRBV6-1 and TRBJ2-7, with 8 bases lining up with TRBD1. CDR1 and CDR2 from the germline V gene are MNHNS and SASEGT. After removal of 6 bases from V and 7 bases from J, the junction contained 8 bases not matched to a gene. The CDR3 has 13 residues. For the CDR3, the DNA is TGTGCCAGCAGGGATCAGGGGGCGGGGGAGCAGTACTTC. It encodes CASRDQGAGEQYF.

Details on this clonotype: A read error is likely, as this CDR3 ends without the conserved phenylalanine or tryptophan. The J gene is TRBJ2-2, the V gene TRBV14; D remains unclear. The V and J ends lost 1 base and 8 bases respectively, with 5 bases between them. This CDR3 has 12 residues. CDR1 is SGHDN and CDR2 is FVKESK in the germline V gene. The CDR3 bases are TGTGCCAGCAGCCAAGGTTTGGGGGAGCTGTTTGTT. Translating it yields CASSQGLGELFV.

This clonotype was picked up one time. A much more abundant neighbour one base away suggests this may be a read error. The CDR3 DNA follows: TGTGCCAGCAGCTTAGGGGACAGGGAAACCTCCACGTTAACAGATACGCAGTATTTT. Translation: CASSLGDRETSTLTDTQYF. The chain employs TRBV7-9 and TRBJ2-3, with 9 positions matching TRBD1. The CDR3 has 19 amino acids. CDR1 and CDR2 from the germline V gene are SEHNR and FQNEAQ (reference sequence). Trimming cost V 1 base and J 3 bases; bases outside gene matches: 14.

The chain uses TRBV7-6 and TRBJ2-3, with a weak D call TRBD2 (6 bases). In germline, CDR1 is SGHVS, CDR2 FNYEAQ. The CDR3 length is 15 residues. Deletions cut 2 bases from V and 1 base from J, with 10 bases between. DNA of the CDR3: TGTGCCAGCAGCTTAAGGTGGGAGGGCACAGATACGCAGTATTTT. Amino acid sequence: CASSLRWEGTDTQYF.

This sequence joins TRBV20-1 and TRBJ2-7; 8 nucleotides match TRBD1. CDR1 is DFQATT, CDR2 SNEGSKA, per germline (reference sequence). This CDR3 is built from 13 residues. The CDR3 DNA reads TGCAGCGTTCCGGGACAGGTCTCCTACGAGCAGTACTTC. It is translated as CSVPGQVSYEQYF.

This clonotype was seen at least ten times. This rearrangement joins TRBV29-1 to TRBJ2-1, with 11 bases matching TRBD2. The J segment lost 14 bases and the V segment lost 3 bases, leaving 12 bases of the junction unmatched. Germline V gene data show CDR1 as SQVTM and CDR2 as ANQGSEA. This CDR3 is 14 amino acids long. The CDR3 coding sequence is TGCAGCGTTGATACGGCCGAGGTAGCGGGAGGGGAGTTCTTC. Translating gives CSVDTAEVAGGEFF.

Points on this clonotype: Sequence at one end of the junction differs from germline and may be a read error. The chain combines TRBV4-3 with TRBJ1-5, with D maybe TRBD1 (6 bases). This CDR3 region has 17 residues. Per germline, CDR1 LGHNA and CDR2 YSLEER. The CDR3 coding sequence is TGCGCCAGCAGCCAAGATATGGGGGCAGGAGGCAATCAGCCCCTGCATTTT. It codes for CASSQDMGAGGNQPLHF.

This clonotype was seen ten or more times. The chain is built from TRBV6-5 and TRBJ1-2; D is uncertain. The CDR3 sequence is 15 residues long. Germline V CDR1 and CDR2: MNHEY, SVGAGI. Trimming shortened V by 6 bases and J by 4 bases, and 18 bases separated the two germline ends. The CDR3 region has the DNA TGTGCCAGCAGCTCCCTCCCGGGAGGTACCTATGGCTACACCTTC. Protein sequence: CASSSLPGGTYGYTF.